The 25 T cell receptor beta chains below come from one sample, sequenced in a study of lymphopenia after photon versus proton radiotherapy. The table came from immunoSEQ multiplex PCR; TCRdb's copy has only in-frame clones and leaves some out. The sample has tens of thousands of clones, 92% seen once. Sequenced material: peripheral blood, taken from a patient treated with photon-based radiotherapy. The receptor source for this set is a middle-aged woman with cholangiocarcinoma.

The rearrangement uses TRBV11-2 and TRBJ2-3; 7 bases fit TRBD1. Germline loops: CDR1 SGHAT, CDR2 FQNNGV. The CDR3 sequence is 18 residues long. After removal of 0 bases from V and 3 bases from J, the junction contained 12 bases not matched to a gene. The CDR3 is CASSLDPKTGVGTDTQYF. The CDR3 coding sequence is TGTGCCAGCAGCTTAGACCCGAAAACAGGGGTTGGGACAGATACGCAGTATTTT.

V is TRBV5-1 and J is TRBJ1-2; 7 nucleotides line up with TRBD1. The V segment lost 0 bases and the J segment 6 bases; nucleotides outside the gene matches: 2. The CDR3 runs 13 residues. From germline, CDR1 is SGHRS and CDR2 YFSETQ. The CDR3 region is CASSLGQGNGYTF. The CDR3 DNA reads as TGCGCCAGCAGCTTGGGACAGGGAAATGGCTACACCTTC.

The chain has TRBV9 and TRBJ2-3, with 10 bases aligning to TRBD2. The trim removed 2 bases at V and 4 bases at J, leaving 4 bases unmatched. Germline V gene data show CDR1 as SGDLS and CDR2 as YYNGEE. The CDR3 contains 15 residues. CDR3 nucleotides: TGTGCCAGCAGCGTGAGCGGGAGGGGCGCAGATACGCAGTATTTT. It is translated as CASSVSGRGADTQYF. The whole variable domain, filled in from reference TRBV9 and TRBJ2-3, reads DSGVTQTPKHLITATGQRVTLRCSPRSGDLSVYWYQQSLDQGLQFLIQYYNGEERAKGNILERFSAQQFPDLHSELNLSSLELGDSALYFCASSVSGRGADTQYFGPGTRLTVL.

The chain joins TRBV9 to TRBJ2-2; 7 nucleotides align to TRBD1. CDR3 length: 15 residues. V was pared by 4 bases and J by 2 bases, with 5 bases of the junction left unmatched. Germline V CDR1 and CDR2: SGDLS, YYNGEE. The CDR3 spells CASSMRTGNTGELFF. CDR3 coding DNA: TGTGCCAGCAGCATGAGGACAGGAAACACCGGGGAGCTGTTTTTT.

This chain joins TRBV19 and TRBJ1-2; 12 nucleotides line up with TRBD1. The CDR3 covers 14 residues. CDR1 LNHDA and CDR2 SQIVND come from the germline V gene (reference sequence). The ends lost 8 bases at V and 4 bases at J; junction bases unmatched: 5. The CDR3 nucleotides read TGTGCCAGTGGGGACAGGGGGCGCGTCTATGGCTACACCTTC. Its protein is CASGDRGRVYGYTF.

The table lists this clone with a few counts. The rearrangement links TRBV4-2 to TRBJ1-1; possibly TRBD1 for D (5 bases). This CDR3 is 14 amino acids long. Germline loops: CDR1 LGHNA, CDR2 YNFKEQ. The V end was cut by 0 bases, the J end by 0 bases, with 5 bases between. The CDR3 DNA is TGTGCCAGCAGCCAAGACAGGGTGAACACTGAAGCTTTCTTT. It translates to CASSQDRVNTEAFF.

The genes are TRBV5-1 and TRBJ2-1; a weak D match, TRBD1 (5 bases). V dropped 1 base and J dropped 8 bases, with 10 bases sitting between them. The CDR3 has 13 residues. Looked up from germline, CDR1 is SGHRS and CDR2 is YFSETQ. The CDR3 protein is CASSLSGLYEQFF. The CDR3 DNA is TGCGCCAGCAGCTTGTCAGGGCTGTATGAGCAGTTCTTC.

The chain employs TRBV6-1 and TRBJ2-7; TRBD1 matches at 8 bases. The CDR3 runs to 16 residues. Germline assignment: CDR1 MNHNS and CDR2 SASEGT. V lost 2 bases, J lost 3 bases, and 9 bases stayed unmatched. The CDR3 loop is CASSELAGTGNYEQYF. For the CDR3, the DNA is TGTGCCAGCAGTGAATTAGCCGGGACAGGCAACTACGAGCAGTACTTC.

This clone was seen a single time. The V call is TRBV28, the J call TRBJ2-3; 7 bases align to TRBD2. CDR1 is MDHEN, CDR2 SYDVKM, per germline. Trimming took 6 bases from V and 2 from J; bases not matched to a gene: 8. The CDR3 extends over 15 amino acids. The CDR3 region is CASRPGDYLTDTQYF. The DNA for the CDR3 is TGTGCCAGCAGGCCCGGGGACTACCTCACAGATACGCAGTATTTT.

The chain carries TRBV14 and TRBJ2-2; 8 bases fit TRBD1. The CDR3 is 17 amino acids. The germline V gene has CDR1 SGHDN and CDR2 FVKESK. Losses at the gene ends were 0 bases for V and 6 bases for J; bases not matched to a gene: 9. As DNA, the CDR3 is TGTGCCAGCAGCCAAGATCCAGGGGGCGTTTGGGCCGGGGAGCTGTTTTTT. Protein sequence: CASSQDPGGVWAGELFF.

This clone was recorded a few times. The chain has TRBV19 and TRBJ2-7, with 7 bases aligning to TRBD2. Trimming at V came to 3 bases and at J to 6 bases, leaving 8 bases not matched to a gene. Germline CDR1 LNHDA, CDR2 SQIVND (reference sequence). The CDR3 is 14 amino acids. In DNA, the CDR3 is TGTGCCAGTAGTATTCAGGGCGGGAGAGGCGAGCAGTACTTC. Its protein product is CASSIQGGRGEQYF.

The V and J genes are TRBV6-6 and TRBJ2-1; possibly TRBD2 for D (6 bases). Per germline, CDR1 MNHNY and CDR2 SVGAGI (reference sequence). V lost 8 bases and J lost 6, with 14 bases in between. This CDR3 is built from 13 residues. CDR3 residues: CASLRELSNEQFF. CDR3 sequence (DNA): TGTGCCAGCTTACGGGAGCTGAGCAATGAGCAGTTCTTC.

V and J are TRBV19 and TRBJ2-2; TRBD1 is a possible D gene (5 bases). CDR1 LNHDA and CDR2 SQIVND come from the germline V gene (reference sequence). The CDR3 is 17 residues long. Trimming pared 1 base from V and 6 bases from J, leaving 18 bases between. In DNA form, the CDR3 reads TGTGCCAGTAGTATAGGACGGGTGGGGCCCCACCCCGGGGAGCTGTTTTTT. Protein sequence: CASSIGRVGPHPGELFF.

The rearrangement uses TRBV6-5 and TRBJ2-2; 9 bases are a match to TRBD1. This CDR3 contains 15 residues. Germline values: CDR1 MNHEY, CDR2 SVGAGI. V lost 5 bases, J lost 4 bases, and 5 bases stayed unmatched. The CDR3, as DNA: TGTGCCAGCAGTCCACAGGGGGCGGTCACCGGGGAGCTGTTTTTT. Translation gives CASSPQGAVTGELFF.

The rearrangement uses TRBV11-1 and TRBJ2-1; 11 bases fit TRBD2. Germline V gene sequence: CDR1 SGHAT, CDR2 FQDESV (reference sequence). V was clipped by 3 bases and J by 4 bases; unmatched bases: 2. This CDR3 is 15 amino acids long. CDR3 sequence reads: CASSFPSGGYNEQFF. CDR3 in DNA: TGTGCCAGCAGCTTCCCTAGCGGGGGGTACAATGAGCAGTTCTTC.

The V gene is TRBV9, the J gene TRBJ1-2; tentative D call: TRBD1 (6 bases). This CDR3 contains 14 residues. The V gene's germline CDR1 is SGDLS and CDR2 YYNGEE. Trimming pared 4 bases from V and 2 bases from J, leaving 12 bases between. As DNA, the CDR3 is TGTGCCAGCAGCTTCGCCGACAGGAACTATGGCTACACCTTC. As protein: CASSFADRNYGYTF.

The chain carries TRBV18 and TRBJ2-3; D tentatively reads TRBD1 or TRBD2 (5 bases each). CDR3 size: 14 residues. Trimming removed 3 bases from V and 6 bases from J, with 13 bases in between. Germline CDR1 reads KGHSH; CDR2 reads LQKENI. The CDR3 region is CASSPENRRDTQYF. The DNA for the CDR3 is TGTGCCAGCTCACCGGAAAACAGGAGGGATACGCAGTATTTT.

The chain couples TRBV7-5 to TRBJ2-3; the DNA was not compared with TRBD2, the D call given in the table. TRBV7-5 has pseudogene status. The CDR3 is 19 residues long. CDR3 in DNA: TGTGCCAGAAGCTTATTTCCCCAATCTTGCGGGAAGTTCCCAGATACGCAGTATTTT. Translation gives CARSLFPQSCGKFPDTQYF.

V is TRBV28 and J is TRBJ2-7; D remains unclear. Looked up from germline, CDR1 is MDHEN and CDR2 is SYDVKM. The CDR3 extends over 14 amino acids. Trimming pared 2 bases from V and 5 bases from J, leaving 13 bases between. CDR3 coding DNA: TGTGCCAGCAGTTTACGTGTAGGCCGGAACGAGCAGTACTTC. Translation gives CASSLRVGRNEQYF.

The chain couples TRBV30 to TRBJ2-7; 9 nucleotides align to TRBD2. There are 15 residues in the CDR3. V lost 1 base and J lost 7; bases outside the gene matches: 11. The germline gives CDR1 GTSNPN, CDR2 SVGIG (reference sequence). CDR3 loop: CAWSALAGASLEQYF. DNA for the CDR3: TGTGCCTGGAGTGCCTTAGCGGGAGCCTCCCTGGAGCAGTACTTC.

This chain links TRBV29-1 with TRBJ1-2; tentative D call: TRBD1 (6 bases). Trimming stripped 4 bases from V and 7 bases from J, with 16 bases between. The CDR3 runs to 13 residues. Germline lookup yields CDR1 SQVTM and CDR2 ANQGSEA. CDR3 sequence (DNA): TGCAGCGTTGGTAAGGGGGAGAGAGGTGGCTACACCTTC. Its translation: CSVGKGERGGYTF.

This clone has a single count. The J gene is TRBJ2-2, the V gene TRBV5-5; 11 nucleotides match TRBD2. The ends lost 3 bases at V and 6 bases at J; junction bases unmatched: 13. The length of the CDR3 is 18 residues. CDR1 is SGHKS and CDR2 is YYEKEE in the germline V gene (reference sequence). DNA for the CDR3: TGTGCCAGCAGCTCCGAGGGACTAGCGGATCGACGCGCCGGGGAGCTGTTTTTT. This translates into CASSSEGLADRRAGELFF.

This chain links TRBV5-6 with TRBJ2-7; 12 positions agree with TRBD2. Germline CDR1 reads SGHDT; CDR2 reads YYEEEE. CDR3 length: 16 residues. Germline trimming cut 3 bases from V and 3 bases from J; bases unmatched to any gene: 7. The CDR3 is CASSSTGLAGNYEQYF. The CDR3 DNA follows: TGTGCCAGCAGCTCTACTGGACTAGCGGGAAACTACGAGCAGTACTTC.

The V and J genes are TRBV27 and TRBJ2-1; 9 nucleotides agree with TRBD1. After removal of 4 bases from V and 4 bases from J, the junction contained 5 bases not matched to a gene. Germline CDR1 reads MNHEY; CDR2 reads SMNVEV (reference sequence). The CDR3 has 15 amino acids. The CDR3 sequence: CASSSGQGRYNEQFF. As DNA, the CDR3 is TGTGCCAGCAGTTCCGGACAGGGGAGGTACAATGAGCAGTTCTTC.

Only one count was recorded for this clone. The CDR3 protein is CASSLTPSGNYNEQFF. The CDR3 DNA reads TGTGCCAGCAGCCTGACTCCTAGCGGGAATTACAATGAGCAGTTCTTC. The chain links TRBV7-2 to TRBJ2-1; 9 bases map to TRBD2. Germline CDR1 reads SGHTA; CDR2 reads FQGNSA. The J segment lost 4 bases and the V segment lost 5 bases, leaving 9 bases of the junction unmatched. The CDR3 covers 16 residues.